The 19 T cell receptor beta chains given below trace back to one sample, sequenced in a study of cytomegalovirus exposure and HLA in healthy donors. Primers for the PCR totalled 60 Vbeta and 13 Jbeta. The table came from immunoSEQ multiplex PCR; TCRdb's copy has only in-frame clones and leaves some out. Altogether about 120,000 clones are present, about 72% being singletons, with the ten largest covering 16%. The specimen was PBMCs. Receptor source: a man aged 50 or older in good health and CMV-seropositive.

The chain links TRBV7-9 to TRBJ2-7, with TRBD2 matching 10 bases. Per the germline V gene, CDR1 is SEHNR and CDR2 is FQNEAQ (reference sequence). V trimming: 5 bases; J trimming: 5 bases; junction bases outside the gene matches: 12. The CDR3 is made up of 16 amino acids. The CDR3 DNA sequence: TGTGCCAGCAGCCGCCAGCGGGGAGCGGGAGGGCACGAGCAGTACTTC. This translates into CASSRQRGAGGHEQYF. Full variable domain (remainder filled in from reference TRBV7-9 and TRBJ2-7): DTGVSQNPRHKITKRGQNVTFRCDPISEHNRLYWYRQTLGQGPEFLTYFQNEAQLEKSRLLSDRFSAERPKGSFSTLEIQRTEQGDSAMYLCASSRQRGAGGHEQYFGPGTRLTVT.

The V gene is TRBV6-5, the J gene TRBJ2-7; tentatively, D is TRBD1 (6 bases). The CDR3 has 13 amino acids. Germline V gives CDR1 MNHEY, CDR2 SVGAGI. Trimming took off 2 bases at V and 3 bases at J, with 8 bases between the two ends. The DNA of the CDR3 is TGTGCCAGCAGTTACATGGACAGCTACGAGCAGTACTTC. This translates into CASSYMDSYEQYF.

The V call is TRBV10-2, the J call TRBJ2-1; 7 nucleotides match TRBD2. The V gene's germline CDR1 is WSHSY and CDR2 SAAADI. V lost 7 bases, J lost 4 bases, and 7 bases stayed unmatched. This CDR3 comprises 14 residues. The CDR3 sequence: CASKSGGVYNEQFF. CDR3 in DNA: TGCGCCAGCAAGAGTGGGGGGGTTTACAATGAGCAGTTCTTC.

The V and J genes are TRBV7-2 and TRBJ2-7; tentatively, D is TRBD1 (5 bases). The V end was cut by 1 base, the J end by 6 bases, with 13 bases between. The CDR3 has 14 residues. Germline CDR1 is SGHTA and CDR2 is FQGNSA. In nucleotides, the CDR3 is TGTGCCAGCAGCTTAGGCCTAGGAAGGGGCGAGCAGTACTTC. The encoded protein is CASSLGLGRGEQYF.

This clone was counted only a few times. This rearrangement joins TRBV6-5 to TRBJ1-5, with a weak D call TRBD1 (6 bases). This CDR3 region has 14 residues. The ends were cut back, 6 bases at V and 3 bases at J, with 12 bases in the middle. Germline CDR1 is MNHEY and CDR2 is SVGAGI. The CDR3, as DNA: TGTGCCAGCAGGCCAGGGGCCTCCAATCAGCCCCAGCATTTT. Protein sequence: CASRPGASNQPQHF.

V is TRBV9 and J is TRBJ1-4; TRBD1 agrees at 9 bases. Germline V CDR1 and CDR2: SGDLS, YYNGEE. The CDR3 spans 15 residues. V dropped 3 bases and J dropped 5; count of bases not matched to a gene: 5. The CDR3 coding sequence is TGTGCCAGCAGCGGATCCGGGACAGGGAATGAAAAACTGTTTTTT. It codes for CASSGSGTGNEKLFF.

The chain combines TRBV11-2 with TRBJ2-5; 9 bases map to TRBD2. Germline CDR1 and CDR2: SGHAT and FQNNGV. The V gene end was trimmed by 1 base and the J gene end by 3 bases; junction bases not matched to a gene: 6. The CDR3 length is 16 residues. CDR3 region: CASSLGSGRWEETQYF. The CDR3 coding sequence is TGTGCCAGCAGCTTAGGGAGCGGGAGGTGGGAAGAGACCCAGTACTTC.

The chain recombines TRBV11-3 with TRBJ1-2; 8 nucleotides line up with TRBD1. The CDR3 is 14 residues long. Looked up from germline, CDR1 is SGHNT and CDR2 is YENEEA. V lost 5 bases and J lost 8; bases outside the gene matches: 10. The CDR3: CASSPGGTGSGYTF. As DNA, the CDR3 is TGTGCCAGCAGCCCCGGCGGGACAGGTAGCGGCTACACCTTC.

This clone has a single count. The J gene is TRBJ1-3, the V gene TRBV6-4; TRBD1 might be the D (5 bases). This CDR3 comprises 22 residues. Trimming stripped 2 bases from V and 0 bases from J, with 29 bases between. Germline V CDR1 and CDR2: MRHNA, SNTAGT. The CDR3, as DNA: TGTGCCAGCAGTGACCCAGAGGCGGGACTGCAGGCAAGTCGGGGCTCTGGAAACACCATATATTTT. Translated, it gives CASSDPEAGLQASRGSGNTIYF.

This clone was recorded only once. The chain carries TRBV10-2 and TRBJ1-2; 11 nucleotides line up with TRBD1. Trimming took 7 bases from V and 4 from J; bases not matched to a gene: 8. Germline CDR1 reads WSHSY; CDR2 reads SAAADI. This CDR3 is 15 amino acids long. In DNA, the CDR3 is TGCGCCAGCACTTCCGGGACAGGGGGTAGCTATGGCTACACCTTC. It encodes CASTSGTGGSYGYTF.

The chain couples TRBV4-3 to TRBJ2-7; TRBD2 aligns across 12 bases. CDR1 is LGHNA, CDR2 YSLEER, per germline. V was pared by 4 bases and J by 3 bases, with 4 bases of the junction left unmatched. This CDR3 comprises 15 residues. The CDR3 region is CASSPGLAGFYEQYF. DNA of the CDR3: TGCGCCAGCAGCCCGGGACTAGCGGGTTTCTACGAGCAGTACTTC.

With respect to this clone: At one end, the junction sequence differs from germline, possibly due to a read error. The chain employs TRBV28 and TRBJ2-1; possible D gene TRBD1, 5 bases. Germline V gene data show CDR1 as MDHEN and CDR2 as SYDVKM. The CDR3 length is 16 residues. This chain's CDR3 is CAGSSSGHRRNNEQFF. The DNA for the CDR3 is TGTGCCGGCAGTTCTTCCGGACACAGACGAAACAATGAGCAGTTCTTC. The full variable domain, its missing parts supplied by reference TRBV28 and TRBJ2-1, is DVKVTQSSRYLVKRTGEKVFLECVQDMDHENMFWYRQDPGLGLRLIYFSYDVKMKEKGDIPEGYSVSREKKERFSLILESASTNQTSMYLCAGSSSGHRRNNEQFFGPGTRLTVL.

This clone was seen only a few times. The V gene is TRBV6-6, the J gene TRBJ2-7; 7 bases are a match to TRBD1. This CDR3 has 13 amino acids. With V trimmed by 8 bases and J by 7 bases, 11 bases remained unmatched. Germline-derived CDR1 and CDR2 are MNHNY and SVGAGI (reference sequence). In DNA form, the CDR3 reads TGTGCCAGCGCAGCCGACAGGGTGGGGGAGCAGTACTTC. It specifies CASAADRVGEQYF.

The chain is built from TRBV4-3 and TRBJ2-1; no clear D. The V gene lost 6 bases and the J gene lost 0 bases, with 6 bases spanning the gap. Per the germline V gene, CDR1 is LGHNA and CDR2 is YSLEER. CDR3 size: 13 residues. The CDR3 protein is CASSRSSYNEQFF. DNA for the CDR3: TGCGCCAGCAGTAGGAGCTCCTACAATGAGCAGTTCTTC.

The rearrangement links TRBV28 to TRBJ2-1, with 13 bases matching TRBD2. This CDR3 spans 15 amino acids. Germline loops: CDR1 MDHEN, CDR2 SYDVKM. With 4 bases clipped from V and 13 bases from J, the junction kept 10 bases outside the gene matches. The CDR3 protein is CASSSLSGLAGVQFF. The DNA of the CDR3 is TGTGCCAGCAGTTCCCTATCCGGACTAGCGGGAGTTCAGTTCTTC.

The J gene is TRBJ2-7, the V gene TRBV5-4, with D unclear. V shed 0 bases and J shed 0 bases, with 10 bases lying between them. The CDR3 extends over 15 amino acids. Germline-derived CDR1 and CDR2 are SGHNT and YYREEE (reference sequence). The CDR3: CASSLGRTASYEQYF. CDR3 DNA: TGTGCCAGCAGCTTGGGACGCACAGCCTCCTACGAGCAGTACTTC.

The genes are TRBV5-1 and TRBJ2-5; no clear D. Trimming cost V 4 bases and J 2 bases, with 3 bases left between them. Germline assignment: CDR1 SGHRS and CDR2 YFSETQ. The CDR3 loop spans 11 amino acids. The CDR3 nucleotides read TGCGCCAGCAGCGAGCAAGAGACCCAGTACTTC. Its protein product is CASSEQETQYF.

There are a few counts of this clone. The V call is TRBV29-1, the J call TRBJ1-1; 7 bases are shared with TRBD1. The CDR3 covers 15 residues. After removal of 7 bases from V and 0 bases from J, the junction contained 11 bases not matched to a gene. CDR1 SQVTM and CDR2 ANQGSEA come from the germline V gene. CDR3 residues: CSAQGGWGMNTEAFF. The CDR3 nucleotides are TGCAGCGCTCAGGGGGGCTGGGGAATGAACACTGAAGCTTTCTTT.

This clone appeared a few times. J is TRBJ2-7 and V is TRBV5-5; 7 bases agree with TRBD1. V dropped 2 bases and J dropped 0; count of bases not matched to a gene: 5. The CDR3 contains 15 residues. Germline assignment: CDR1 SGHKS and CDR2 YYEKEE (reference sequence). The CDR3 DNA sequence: TGTGCCAGCAGCTTCGGACAGGACCCCTCCTACGAGCAGTACTTC. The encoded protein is CASSFGQDPSYEQYF. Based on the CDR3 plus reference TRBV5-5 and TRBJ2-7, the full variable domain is DAGVTQSPTHLIKTRGQQVTLRCSPISGHKSVSWYQQVLGQGPQFIFQYYEKEERGRGNFPDRFSARQFPNYSSELNVNALLLGDSALYLCASSFGQDPSYEQYFGPGTRLTVT.